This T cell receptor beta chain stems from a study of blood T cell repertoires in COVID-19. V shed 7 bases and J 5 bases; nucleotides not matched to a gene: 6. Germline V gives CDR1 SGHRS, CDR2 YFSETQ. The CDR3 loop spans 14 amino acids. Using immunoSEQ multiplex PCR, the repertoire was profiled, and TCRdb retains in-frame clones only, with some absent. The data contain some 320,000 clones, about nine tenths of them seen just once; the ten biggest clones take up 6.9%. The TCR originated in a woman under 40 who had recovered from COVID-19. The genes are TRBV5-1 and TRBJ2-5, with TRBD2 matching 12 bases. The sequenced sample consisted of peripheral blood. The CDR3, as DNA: TGCGCCAGCCGCCGACTAGCGGGGGTGGAGACCCAGTACTTC. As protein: CASRRLAGVETQYF.